What follows are 22 T cell receptor beta chains derived from one specimen sequenced in a study of blood T cells in healthy people across ages. The second PCR ran about 6 to 12 cycles with a sample-barcoded 5' primer and J-beta primers. TCRdb recomputed calls from the 5' RACE reads with MiXCR, one row per CDR3 protein. Of about 1.1 million distinct CDR3 sequences listed, more than 30% are singletons. Sequencing input: blood. The source of these receptors is a man younger than 30 in good health.

V usage is TRBV6-2 or TRBV6-3 and J usage is TRBJ2-3; either TRBD1 or TRBD2 may fit D (6 bases each). The CDR3 runs 18 residues. Trimming took off 0 bases at V and 0 bases at J, with 16 bases between the two ends. CDR1 is MNHEY and CDR2 is SVGEGT in the germline V gene. In DNA form, the CDR3 reads TGTGCCAGCAGTTACTCGACTGATTGGGGGGCCAGCACAGATACGCAGTATTTT. This sequence encodes CASSYSTDWGASTDTQYF.

The gene calls are TRBV20-1 and TRBJ2-3, with D possibly being TRBD2 (7 bases). From germline, CDR1 is DFQATT and CDR2 SNEGSKA (reference sequence). The CDR3 has 17 amino acids. V lost 3 bases to trimming and J lost 0 bases, with 19 bases between them. The DNA of the CDR3 is TGCAGTGCTAGCGGGGGAGGGGGTGAGCTAAGCACAGATACGCAGTATTTT. Its translation: CSASGGGGELSTDTQYF.

The chain carries TRBV9 and TRBJ1-1; tentatively, D is TRBD1 (5 bases). Trimming shortened V by 0 bases and J by 5 bases, and 14 bases separated the two germline ends. This CDR3 has 15 amino acids. Germline V gene data show CDR1 as SGDLS and CDR2 as YYNGEE. The CDR3 reads CASSVGTVWGTEAFF. In nucleotides, the CDR3 is TGTGCCAGCAGCGTAGGAACAGTTTGGGGGACTGAAGCTTTCTTT.

This clonotype was seen more than once but under ten times. This chain joins TRBV6-1 and TRBJ2-7; weak D call: TRBD1 (6 bases). The CDR3 extends over 17 amino acids. With 4 bases removed from V and 0 bases from J, the gap between germline ends came to 19 bases. Germline V gene data show CDR1 as MNHNS and CDR2 as SASEGT. CDR3: CASSATTGTGTSYEQYF. The CDR3, as DNA: TGTGCCAGCAGTGCCACTACAGGGACGGGAACCTCCTACGAGCAGTACTTC.

This clonotype showed up just once. The rearrangement links TRBV20-1 to TRBJ2-5; 7 nucleotides match TRBD1. The CDR3 is made up of 17 amino acids. Germline-derived CDR1 and CDR2 are DFQATT and SNEGSKA (reference sequence). Unmatched junction bases numbered 27, after V lost 6 bases and J lost 11 bases. Written as DNA, the CDR3 is TGCAGTGCGCGCCGGACAGGTCGCACGCTTATAGACAGTGAGCAGTACTTC. This gives the protein CSARRTGRTLIDSEQYF.

This clonotype was seen more than once but under ten times. The chain is built from TRBV20-1 and TRBJ1-5; TRBD1 aligns across 7 bases. The CDR3 is 14 residues long. The germline V gene has CDR1 DFQATT and CDR2 SNEGSKA (reference sequence). V was clipped by 6 bases and J by 11 bases; unmatched bases: 16. The CDR3 DNA follows: TGCAGTGCGGACCGAGGGGGCTCAATGCCGGCCCAGCATTTT. It yields the protein CSADRGGSMPAQHF.

This sequence joins TRBV28 and TRBJ1-1; possible D gene TRBD1, 5 bases. This CDR3 comprises 12 residues. CDR1 and CDR2 from the germline V gene are MDHEN and SYDVKM. CDR3 in amino acids: CTNSGGSSEAFF. The CDR3 nucleotides are TGTACCAACTCTGGGGGGTCGTCGGAAGCTTTCTTT.

This clonotype was found a few times. This chain connects TRBV25-1 to TRBJ2-3; D perhaps matches TRBD2 (5 bases). V was shortened by 3 bases and J by 11 bases, with 15 bases between the two germline ends. This CDR3 spans 13 amino acids. CDR1 and CDR2 (germline): MGHDK, SYGVNS. CDR3 in amino acids: CASSDPVTMRQYF. The CDR3 nucleotides are TGTGCCAGCAGTGACCCCGTGACTATGCGGCAGTATTTT.

The sample holds a few counts of this clonotype. The rearrangement joins TRBV20-1 to TRBJ2-3; no clear D gene. The CDR3 is made up of 14 amino acids. Germline V gene sequence: CDR1 DFQATT, CDR2 SNEGSKA (reference sequence). The V end was cut by 3 bases, the J end by 2 bases, with 12 bases between. The DNA for the CDR3 is TGCAGTGCTAGCCCCAGATCCCCCACAGATACGCAGTATTTT. Translated, it gives CSASPRSPTDTQYF.

V and J are TRBV7-9 and TRBJ1-4, with D perhaps matching TRBD1 (6 bases). V was shortened by 7 bases and J by 5 bases, with 17 bases between the two germline ends. Germline V gene lookup returns CDR1 SEHNR and CDR2 FQNEAQ (reference sequence). CDR3 size: 15 residues. Here the CDR3 DNA reads TGTGCCAGCACCCCCACGGACAGTTCCAATGAAAAACTGTTTTTT. Protein product: CASTPTDSSNEKLFF. Supplemented by reference TRBV7-9 and TRBJ1-4, the full variable domain reads DTGVSQNPRHKITKRGQNVTFRCDPISEHNRLYWYRQTLGQGPEFLTYFQNEAQLEKSRLLSDRFSAERPKGSFSTLEIQRTEQGDSAMYLCASTPTDSSNEKLFFGSGTQLSVL.

The J gene is TRBJ2-7, the V gene TRBV12-5; TRBD1 matches 7 bases. Trimming cost V 7 bases and J 2 bases; bases outside gene matches: 14. CDR3 length: 16 amino acids. CDR1 is LGHNT and CDR2 is FRNRAP in the germline V gene. The CDR3 DNA is TGTGCTAGTGCCGGGCCTCTGACAGGGATCCCCTACGAGCAGTACTTC. Its protein product is CASAGPLTGIPYEQYF.

The chain uses TRBV19 and TRBJ1-6; D perhaps matches TRBD1 (5 bases). With 6 bases removed from V and 7 bases from J, the gap between germline ends came to 13 bases. Germline V gene lookup returns CDR1 LNHDA and CDR2 SQIVND (reference sequence). The CDR3 extends over 14 amino acids. CDR3 nucleotides: TGTGCCAGTAGGGCGGGGCCGGACAATTCACCCCTCCACTTT. Translating it yields CASRAGPDNSPLHF. The full variable domain, with the rest looked up from reference TRBV19 and TRBJ1-6, is DGGITQSPKYLFRKEGQNVTLSCEQNLNHDAMYWYRQDPGQGLRLIYYSQIVNDFQKGDIAEGYSVSREKKESFPLTVTSAQKNPTAFYLCASRAGPDNSPLHFGNGTRLTVT.

The V and J genes are TRBV20-1 and TRBJ1-6; TRBD1 is a possible D gene (6 bases). The germline V gene has CDR1 DFQATT and CDR2 SNEGSKA (reference sequence). This CDR3 has 16 amino acids. V shed 5 bases and J shed 4 bases, with 18 bases lying between them. The CDR3 DNA reads TGCAGTGCTTTGACCCGGGGGCGACCATATAATTCACCCCTCCACTTT. Amino acids: CSALTRGRPYNSPLHF.

This clonotype was seen ten or more times. The gene calls are TRBV20-1 and TRBJ2-1; D possibly corresponds to TRBD2 (6 bases). Trimming shortened V by 3 bases and J by 12 bases, and 15 bases separated the two germline ends. Germline loops: CDR1 DFQATT, CDR2 SNEGSKA (reference sequence). The CDR3 extends over 12 amino acids. The DNA for the CDR3 is TGCAGTGCTAGGCCCGGGACTGAGAGGCAGTTCTTC. As protein: CSARPGTERQFF.

CDR3 residues: CSARVFGGIRQETQYF. CDR3 sequence (DNA): TGCAGTGCTAGAGTGTTCGGTGGGATTAGACAAGAGACCCAGTACTTC. The chain links TRBV20-1 to TRBJ2-5; D call uncertain. The V gene's germline CDR1 is DFQATT and CDR2 SNEGSKA (reference sequence). The CDR3 runs 16 residues. Trimming pared 1 base from V and 2 bases from J, leaving 17 bases between.

This chain joins TRBV4-2 and TRBJ1-4, with 7 bases that match TRBD1. The CDR3 covers 15 residues. Unmatched junction bases numbered 13, after V lost 3 bases and J lost 12 bases. Germline V gene data show CDR1 as LGHNA and CDR2 as YNFKEQ. CDR3 protein: CASSQISGQIGELFF. Here the CDR3 DNA reads TGTGCCAGCAGCCAGATCTCGGGACAGATCGGGGAACTGTTTTTT.

V and J are TRBV20-1 and TRBJ1-2, with 9 positions matching TRBD1. V lost 5 bases to trimming and J lost 0 bases; unmatched junction nucleotides: 7. The CDR3 totals 15 residues. Germline V CDR1 and CDR2: DFQATT, SNEGSKA (reference sequence). CDR3 in DNA: TGCAGTGCTTCCGGGACAGGGTCTACTAACTATGGCTACACCTTC. The encoded protein is CSASGTGSTNYGYTF.

This clonotype has a handful of counts. The V call is TRBV6-6, the J call TRBJ1-5; TRBD1 matches at 7 bases. The junction had 8 bases not matched to a gene; V was cut back by 8 bases and J by 1 base. The CDR3 runs 15 residues. CDR1 and CDR2 (germline): MNHNY, SVGAGI (reference sequence). The CDR3: CASGDRELSNQPQHF. DNA of the CDR3: TGTGCCAGCGGCGACAGGGAACTAAGCAATCAGCCCCAGCATTTT.

This clonotype has more than one count but fewer than ten. The J gene is TRBJ2-6, the V gene TRBV7-3; possible D gene TRBD2, 5 bases. The CDR3 loop spans 15 amino acids. The germline V gene encodes CDR1 SGHTA and CDR2 FQGTGA. Trimming removed 2 bases from V and 2 bases from J, with 7 bases in between. The CDR3 is CASSLEGPGANVLTF. The DNA of the CDR3 is TGTGCCAGCAGCTTAGAGGGCCCTGGGGCCAACGTCCTGACTTTC.

This chain joins TRBV20-1 and TRBJ1-5; weak D call: TRBD1 (6 bases). The V end was cut by 6 bases, the J end by 2 bases, with 17 bases between. Per germline, CDR1 DFQATT and CDR2 SNEGSKA (reference sequence). This CDR3 has 15 residues. CDR3 nucleotide sequence: TGCAGTGCGAGTCAGGGGAGCCGGGGCAATCAGCCCCAGCATTTT. Protein: CSASQGSRGNQPQHF.

This clonotype has only a few counts. The rearrangement uses TRBV21-1 and TRBJ2-3; the DNA was not compared with TRBD1, the D call given in the table. TRBV21-1 is listed as a pseudogene. The CDR3 runs 24 residues. This CDR3 is CASSKDRPITHGRDRDGSTDTQYF. The CDR3 DNA reads as TGTGCCAGCAGCAAAGACCGGCCCATCACGCACGGACGTGACAGGGACGGGAGCACAGATACGCAGTATTTT.

The chain carries TRBV7-9 and TRBJ1-4; 12 bases line up with TRBD1. Per the germline V gene, CDR1 is SEHNR and CDR2 is FQNEAQ (reference sequence). J lost 3 bases, V lost 10 bases, and 6 bases had no gene match. This CDR3 has 15 amino acids. The chain's CDR3 is CATSGQGAPNEKLFF. CDR3 nucleotide sequence: TGTGCCACCTCGGGACAGGGGGCTCCTAATGAAAAACTGTTTTTT.